The present TCR beta chain was sequenced within a study of CD8 T cells in ankylosing spondylitis. The CDR3 loop spans 17 amino acids. Germline V CDR1 and CDR2: SGHAT, FQNNGV. The ends were cut back, 4 bases at V and 0 bases at J, with 16 bases in the middle. It was by quantitative 5'-RACE with molecular barcodes that TCR beta libraries were made. TCRdb passed the 5' RACE reads through MiXCR, listing each CDR3 protein once. This table holds 150,000 to 200,000 distinct CDR3 sequences, roughly 12% found once. Sequenced: blood, either unsorted or a sorted T cell fraction (not recorded which). The rearrangement links TRBV11-2 to TRBJ2-1; D might be TRBD1 or TRBD2, each matching 6 bases. The TCR originated in a male donor with ankylosing spondylitis or in good health (not recorded which). CDR3 loop: CASSSPGGGYSYNEQFF. Here the CDR3 DNA reads TGTGCCAGCAGCTCCCCCGGAGGGGGGTACTCCTACAATGAGCAGTTCTTC.